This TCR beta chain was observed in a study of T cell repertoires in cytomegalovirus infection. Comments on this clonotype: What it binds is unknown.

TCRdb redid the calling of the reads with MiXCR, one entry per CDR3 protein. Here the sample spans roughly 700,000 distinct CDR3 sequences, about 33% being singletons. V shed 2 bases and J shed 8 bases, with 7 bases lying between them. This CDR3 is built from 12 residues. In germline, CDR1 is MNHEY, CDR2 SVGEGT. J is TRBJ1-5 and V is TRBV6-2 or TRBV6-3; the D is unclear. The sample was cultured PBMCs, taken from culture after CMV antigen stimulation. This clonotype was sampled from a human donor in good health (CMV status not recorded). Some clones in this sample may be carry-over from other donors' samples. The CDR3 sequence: CASSYRVKPQHF. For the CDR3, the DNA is TGTGCCAGCAGTTACAGGGTGAAGCCCCAGCATTTT.